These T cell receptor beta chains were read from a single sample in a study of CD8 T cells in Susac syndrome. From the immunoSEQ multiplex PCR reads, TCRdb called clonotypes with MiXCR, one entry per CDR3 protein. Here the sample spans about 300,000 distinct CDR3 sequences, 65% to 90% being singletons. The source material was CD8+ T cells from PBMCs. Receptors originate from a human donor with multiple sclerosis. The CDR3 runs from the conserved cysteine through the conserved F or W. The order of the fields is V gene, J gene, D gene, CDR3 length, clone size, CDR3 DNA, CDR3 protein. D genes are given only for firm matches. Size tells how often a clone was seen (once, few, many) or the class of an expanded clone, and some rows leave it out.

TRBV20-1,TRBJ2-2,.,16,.,TGCAGTGCGGTATCGTCCGGGCCGACGAACACCGGGGAGCTGTTTTTT,CSAVSSGPTNTGELFF
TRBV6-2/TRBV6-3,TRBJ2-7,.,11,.,TGTGCCAGCAGTCGATCGATCGAGCAGTACTTC,CASSRSIEQYF
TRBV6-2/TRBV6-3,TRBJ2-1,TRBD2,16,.,TGTGCCAGCAGTACCCCACTAGCGCCCTCCTACAATGAGCAGTTCTTC,CASSTPLAPSYNEQFF
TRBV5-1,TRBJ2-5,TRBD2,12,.,TGCGCCAGCAGTAAAGCGGGAGGGACCCAGTACTTC,CASSKAGGTQYF
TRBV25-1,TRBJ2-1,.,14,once,TGTGCCAGCAGGAACACCGTCTCCTACAATGAGCAGTTCTTC,CASRNTVSYNEQFF
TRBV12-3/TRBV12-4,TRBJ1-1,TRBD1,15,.,TGTGCCAACAGCCCCCGGGACAGGGTATGGACTGAAGCTTTCTTT,CANSPRDRVWTEAFF
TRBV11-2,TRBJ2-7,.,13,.,TGTGCCAGCAGCTTAGATATAATAAACGAGCAGTACTTC,CASSLDIINEQYF
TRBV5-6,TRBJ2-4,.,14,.,TGTGCCAGCAGCTTTAACATAGCCAAAAACATTCAGTACTTC,CASSFNIAKNIQYF
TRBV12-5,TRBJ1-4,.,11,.,TGTGCTAGTGCCGGGGTGAAAAAACTGTTTTTT,CASAGVKKLFF
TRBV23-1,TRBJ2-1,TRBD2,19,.,TGCGCCAGCAGTCACATGAGAGAGGGAGGCGGGAGGTCCTACAATGAGCAGTTCTTC,CASSHMREGGGRSYNEQFF
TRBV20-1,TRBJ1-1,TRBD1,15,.,TGCAGTGCTCCGGTCGGACAGGACTTGGCGCCTGAAGCTTTCTTT,CSAPVGQDLAPEAFF
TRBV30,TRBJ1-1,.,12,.,TGTGCCTGGAGCGGGGTTCGCACTGAAGCTTTCTTT,CAWSGVRTEAFF
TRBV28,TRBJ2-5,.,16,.,TGTGCCAGCAGTTTCGATGATCGGGGGATAAGGGAGACCCAGTACTTC,CASSFDDRGIRETQYF
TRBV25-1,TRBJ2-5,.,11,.,TGTGCCAGCGGAACCGGAGAGACCCAGTACTTC,CASGTGETQYF
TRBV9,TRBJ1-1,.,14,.,TGTGCCAGCAGCGTAGAGGGACTCGTGACTGAAGCTTTCTTT,CASSVEGLVTEAFF
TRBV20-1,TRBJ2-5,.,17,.,TGCAGTGCTAGCCGCCCATTAGAGAGAGACTACCAAGAGACCCAGTACTTC,CSASRPLERDYQETQYF
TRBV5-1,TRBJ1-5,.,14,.,TGCGCCAGCAGCTCCCAGGGGTTTCACCAGCCCCAGCATTTT,CASSSQGFHQPQHF
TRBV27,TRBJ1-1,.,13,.,TGTGCCAGCAGTTTAGGGCGTTCGGGCGAAGCTTTCTTT,CASSLGRSGEAFF
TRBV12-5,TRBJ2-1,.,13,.,TGTGCTAGTGGACCGGGACTTGTGAATGAGCAGTTCTTC,CASGPGLVNEQFF
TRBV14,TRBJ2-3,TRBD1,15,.,TGTGCCAGCAGCACTCGACAGGGGCACACAGATACGCAGTATTTT,CASSTRQGHTDTQYF
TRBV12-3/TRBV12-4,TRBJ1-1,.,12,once,TGTGCCAGCAGAGACAGCCGGGGCGAAGCTTTCTTT,CASRDSRGEAFF
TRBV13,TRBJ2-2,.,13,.,TGTGCCAGCAGCCTCCAGGCAGCCGGGGAGCTGTTTTTT,CASSLQAAGELFF